This T cell receptor beta chain appears in the sequencing data of a study of T cells in Graves' hyperthyroidism and ophthalmopathy. Authors of the study amplified TCR beta CDR3 regions from RNA transcripts. The HTBI set primed first-round TCR CDR3 RT-PCR. MiXCR, applied by TCRdb to the multiplex PCR reads, yields one record per CDR3 protein. The table has 270,000 or so distinct CDR3 sequences, 20% to 25% seen once; the top ten hold about a quarter. The junction had 6 bases not matched to a gene; V was cut back by 4 bases and J by 3 bases. Germline CDR1 MNHEY, CDR2 SVGEGT. The CDR3 has 15 amino acids. The table lists this clonotype with a few counts.

Sequenced sample: blood. This chain joins TRBV6-2 or TRBV6-3 and TRBJ2-5; 9 nucleotides line up with TRBD2. This clonotype was obtained from a man aged 35 to 55 with Graves' hyperthyroidism that later progressed to Graves' ophthalmopathy. CDR3 residues: CASSSETSGKETQYF. In nucleotides, the CDR3 is TGTGCCAGCAGTTCGGAGACTAGCGGAAAAGAGACCCAGTACTTC.